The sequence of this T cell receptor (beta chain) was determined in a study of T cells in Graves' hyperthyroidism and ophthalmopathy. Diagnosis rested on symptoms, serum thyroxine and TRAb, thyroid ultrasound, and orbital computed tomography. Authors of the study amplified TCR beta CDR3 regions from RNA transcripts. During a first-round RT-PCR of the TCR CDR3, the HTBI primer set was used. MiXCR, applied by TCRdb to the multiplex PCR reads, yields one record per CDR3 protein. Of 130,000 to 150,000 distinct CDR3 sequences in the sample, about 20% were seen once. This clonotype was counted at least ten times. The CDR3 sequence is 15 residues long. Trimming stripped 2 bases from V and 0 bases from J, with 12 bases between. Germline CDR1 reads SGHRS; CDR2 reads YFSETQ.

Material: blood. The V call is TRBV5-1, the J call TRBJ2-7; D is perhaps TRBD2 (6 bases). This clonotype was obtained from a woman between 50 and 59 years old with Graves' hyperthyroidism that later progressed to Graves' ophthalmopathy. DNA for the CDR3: TGCGCCAGCAGCTTCGGGGGAGCTAGCTCCTACGAGCAGTACTTC. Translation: CASSFGGASSYEQYF.